The following is a T cell receptor beta chain sequence with its context. J lost 4 bases, V lost 0 bases, and 4 bases had no gene match. Germline V CDR1 and CDR2: LGHNT, FRNRAP. The CDR3 covers 15 residues. Generated by immunoSEQ multiplex PCR, the TCRdb table keeps only in-frame clones and is missing some. Among approximately 300,000 clones listed, more than 90% were seen once. Participant ages covered about 18 to 95 years across about 25 US areas. This specimen belongs to a study of blood T cell repertoires in COVID-19. The chain carries TRBV12-5 and TRBJ1-1, with 8 nucleotides matching TRBD1. Sequencing input: PBMCs or T cells enriched from blood (not recorded which). This sequence originates from a woman in her twenties or thirties who had been exposed to COVID-19. The CDR3 bases are TGTGCTAGTGGTTTGGTTCTTACAGGGGGCACTGAAGCTTTCTTT. Its protein is CASGLVLTGGTEAFF.